This T cell receptor beta chain emerged from a study of blood T cells in healthy people across ages. Regarding the study as a whole: From one million sequenced T cells, diversity estimates were lower bounds.

Combining a sample-barcoded 5' primer with a J-beta primer mix, a second PCR ran for about 7 to 12 cycles. Via MiXCR, TCRdb re-called the 5' RACE reads, giving one row per CDR3 protein. The repertoire includes 1.5 million to 2 million distinct CDR3 sequences, roughly 28% of them detected once, and 7.7% sits in the top ten. Trimming removed 1 base at V and 2 bases at J, with 29 bases between. The germline CDR1 and CDR2 sequences are DFQATT and SNEGSKA (reference sequence). The CDR3 sequence is 20 residues long. Comment on this clonotype: The antigen is not known.

The sequence was obtained from a woman aged 30 to 39 in good health. The chain uses TRBV20-1 and TRBJ1-2, with D perhaps TRBD1 (6 bases). Sequencing input: blood. CDR3 protein: CSARVRGGRPSRGVNYGYTF. The CDR3, as DNA: TGCAGTGCTAGAGTCCGGGGGGGCAGGCCATCTCGCGGTGTCAACTATGGCTACACCTTC.